This TCR beta chain was identified during a study of T cell responses to AZD1222 COVID-19 vaccine (dated by TCRdb to the early 2020s). Describing the broader study: TCR sequencing was performed for over 230 trial participants, of whom around 210 were given two doses of AZD1222 and some 25 were given two doses of MenACWY control vaccine. Trial participants were enrolled into age subgroups of 18-55, 56-69 and 70-plus years, which contained about 150, 27 and 61 TCR-sequenced participants, respectively. Points the paper makes about the study in general: No day 14 peak-response samples were available, so repertoires were characterized only after the peak T cell response. Conclusions about previously exposed vaccinees are limited because only six or seven AZD1222 recipients were SARS-CoV-2 seropositive at baseline. The 56-69-year group was small, and its depth increase did not reach significance, likely because of low power. Reportedly, almost half of the unique spike-specific TCRs recognized epitopes lying outside the regions that are mutated in the B.1.351 and B.1.1.7 variants. Participants were mostly white British and included more females than males, and it was suggested by the authors that clonal diversity may have been underestimated. Vaccine-associated CD4 TCRs spanned the whole spike protein, with dominant responses in regions 160-218 and 743-854. After two AZD1222 doses, both the breadth and the depth of spike-specific TCRs were significantly higher than at day 0 and than in MenACWY recipients.

The CDR3 regions of human TCRbeta chains were analyzed by immunosequencing. In the paper's pipeline: Repertoire TCRs were checked for matches against a reference library of SARS-CoV-2-specific TCRs that had been generated using the MIRA antigen-specificity platform. Breadth was defined as the fraction of unique TCRs that were SARS-CoV-2-associated, and depth was defined as the fraction of total T cells that were SARS-CoV-2-associated. Using the MIRA data, each spike-specific TCR was assigned both to the spike region to which the TCR was reactive and to a CD4 or CD8 class. Log10-transformed breadth and depth values were compared by one-way ANOVA with Sidak's multiple comparisons tests. Sourced from immuneACCESS, this table was stored by TCRdb with only in-frame sequences that have V and J called. A share of the clones is absent; for the studies checked, an unresolved V gene accounts for under half, and the remainder has no known explanation. V and J calls and clone size come straight from that table; D and trimming were deduced from the DNA. The sample data list around 150,000 clones, and approximately 90% of these were observed just once. The ten largest clones capture 4.3% of the sample.

This clone appeared a single time. Its antigen has not been determined. There are no base qualities to consult, and no much larger clone falls within one base. The CDR3 contains 16 residues, cysteine and phenylalanine counted. The DNA shown is the 48-base CDR3, in frame from base 1. At the junction V is shortened by 2 bases and J by 2 bases, with 13 bases in between. The sample's time point label, in plain terms: about 28 days (+/-7) after the second vaccine dose. AZD1222 recipients with second doses at about 4 weeks or about 12 weeks were pooled, because spike-specific TCR depth and breadth did not differ between schedules. Samples from vaccinated people were obtained from the UK trials COV001 and COV002, which included a single-blind randomized controlled phase 2/3 trial of AZD1222 (ChAdOx1 nCoV-19) in healthy adults. Trial participant PBMC samples were collected at day 0 and day 28 after the second dose for TCRbeta chain sequencing.

This clonotype originated in an adult who received the AZD1222 COVID-19 vaccine. Material: peripheral blood, obtained 28 days after the second AZD1222 dose. The chain is made from TRBV23-1 and TRBJ1-5; no D gene can be assigned with confidence. TRBV23-1 is an ORF, and what it does is uncertain. The nucleotides read TGCGCCAGCAGTCAAGCTGTCCGACGGGGCAATCAGCCCCAGCATTTT. Its protein product is CASSQAVRRGNQPQHF.